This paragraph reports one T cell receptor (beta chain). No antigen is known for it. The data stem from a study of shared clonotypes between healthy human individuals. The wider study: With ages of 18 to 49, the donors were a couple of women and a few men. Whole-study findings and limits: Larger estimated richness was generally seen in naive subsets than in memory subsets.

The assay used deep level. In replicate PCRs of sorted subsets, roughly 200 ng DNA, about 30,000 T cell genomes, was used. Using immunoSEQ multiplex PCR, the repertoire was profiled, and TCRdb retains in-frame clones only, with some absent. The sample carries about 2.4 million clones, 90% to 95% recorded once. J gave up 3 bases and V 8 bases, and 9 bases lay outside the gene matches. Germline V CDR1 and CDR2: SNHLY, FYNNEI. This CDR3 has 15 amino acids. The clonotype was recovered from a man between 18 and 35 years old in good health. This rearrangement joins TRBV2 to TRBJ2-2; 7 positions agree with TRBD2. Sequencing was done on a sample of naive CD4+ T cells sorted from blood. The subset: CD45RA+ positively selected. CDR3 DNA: TGTGCCAGCGGAGGAGCGGGGCGGGACACCGGGGAGCTGTTTTTT. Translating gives CASGGAGRDTGELFF.